This entry features one TCR beta chain sequence. The target of this receptor is not known. It has no much larger one-base neighbor in the sample; base qualities were not kept. These data are taken from a study of shared clonotypes between healthy human individuals (dated by TCRdb to 2020 to 2021). About the investigation overall: The cohort comprised a couple of women and a few men aged 18 to 49 years. The study deeply sequenced blood TCR repertoires of five healthy adults to estimate repertoire size and the extent of clonotype sharing between individuals. To increase sequencing depth and limit assay-specific biases, TCR repertoire library preparation and sequencing were carried out by different laboratories using diverse techniques. For each donor, three plates each were used for CD4 naive and CD4 memory, two plates were used for CD8 naive, and one plate was used for CD8 memory. Each donor's leukapheresis produced roughly between roughly 0.9 and 8.9 billion PBMCs.

CDR1 and CDR2 are drawn from the germline V gene (reference sequence): MNHEY, SMNVEV. V sheds 6 bases and J sheds 0 bases, leaving 22 bases between their ends. The CDR3 sequence holds 18 residues, the cysteine and phenylalanine included. Only the CDR3 DNA stays, 54 bases, in frame from base 1. Using the deep immunoSEQ assay, TCR CDR3 regions were amplified from genomic DNA by multiplex PCR. Extracted genomic DNA from each cell subset was spread evenly across all wells of several immunoSEQ 96-well plates, with each plate serving as a replicate. For sorted subsets, each replicate PCR was loaded with about 0.2 ug genomic DNA, equivalent to about 33,000 T cell genomes. Purified libraries were quantified with a Qubit 3.0 fluorometer, sized on a Bioanalyzer 2100, and re-quantified with the KAPA Library Quantification kit. A separate single-read 150-cycle Illumina NextSeq 550 flow cell was used to sequence each immunoSEQ 96-well plate. Processing in the source paper ran as follows. Because the immunoSEQ output included only junctional sequences and no quality scores, the filtering could not be the same as the filtering used for full-length reads. Sequences were annotated with PyIR, a Python wrapper for IgBLAST v1.9, using IMGT germline references to assign V/J genes and CDR3. Any read was removed if the V/J assignment was weak (E-value above 1e-6), the CDR3 was missing, or the read contained stop codons, out-of-frame junctions, or ambiguous translated residues. V3J clonotypes were defined as sequences sharing the same inferred V gene, J gene, and CDR3 amino acid sequence. The percentage overlap between two repertoires was calculated by dividing the number of shared unique clonotypes by the size of the smaller repertoire. RTK rarefaction, the Chao1 estimator, and Recon v2.1 estimates of unobserved clonotypes were used to assess repertoire richness. Generation probabilities were computed with OLGA for all TCRbeta clonotypes obtained by the gDNA method from four donors. Sourced from immuneACCESS, this table was stored by TCRdb with only in-frame sequences that have V and J called. A share of the clones is absent; for the studies checked, an unresolved V gene accounts for under half, and the remainder has no known explanation. Clone size and V and J calls were adopted from that table, with D and trimming inferred from the DNA. Counted in this sample were hundreds of thousands of clones; about 98% of them appeared once. The ten largest clonotypes hold 0.3% of the sample.

Paper-wide results and their limitations: Sharing across a few donors was observed for roughly 5.4% of naive CD4, under 4% of naive CD8, about 2.3% of memory CD4, and around 0.44% of memory CD8 clonotypes. Based on pairwise subsampling, the degree of clonotype sharing among donors was expected to be affected by sequencing depth. Estimated clonotype richness was generally larger for naive than for memory subsets. Higher generation probabilities were observed for clonotypes shared by all four sorted-subset donors than for non-shared clonotypes. Even with the large sequencing depth, rarefaction of the sorted-subset datasets indicated that sequencing was incomplete. Sampling was limited to blood, and TCR repertoires in tissue likely differ from TCR repertoires in blood. The small number of donors limited the genetic and exposure-history diversity represented.

For the CD8 naive samples, CD45RO-negative cells were positively selected for CCR7, yielding a CD45RA+CCR7+ population from which TemRA cells were excluded. The donors were healthy, HIV-negative adults with no recently reported acute infections or vaccinations. Every donor was a Caucasian adult living in Nashville, Tennessee, USA. After blood collection by leukapheresis, PBMCs were isolated using Ficoll-Histopaque density gradient centrifugation and then cryopreserved in the vapor phase of liquid nitrogen. Analytical flow cytometry was used to check the purity and quantity of each magnetically sorted T cell population. Genomic DNA was isolated from every sorted fraction and measured by UV absorbance on a Nanodrop 2000c.

The chain is encoded by TRBV27 joined to TRBJ2-3; TRBD2 could be the D gene, as 5 bases match. Sequencing used naive CD8+ T cells sorted from blood. Sample cell subset or site, as interpreted from the label and publication: CD45RA+CCR7+. This receptor was obtained from a man between 25 and 39 years old in good health. The bases read TGTGCCAGCAGCCCCCCGACCGCGGGCCGCCCTAGCACAGATACGCAGTATTTT. This gives the protein CASSPPTAGRPSTDTQYF.